The 32 T cell receptor beta chains below all came from one sample that was sequenced in a study of T cells in Graves' hyperthyroidism and ophthalmopathy. Amplified regions were TCR beta CDR3 sequences from RNA transcripts. HTBI primers were used for first-round RT-PCR of the TCR CDR3. TCRdb recomputed calls from the multiplex PCR reads with MiXCR, one row per CDR3 protein. The sample shows roughly 750,000 distinct CDR3 sequences, about 17% of them seen only once. Sequenced material: blood. These receptors were collected from a man between 18 and 35 years old with Graves' hyperthyroidism.

This clonotype was seen more than once but under ten times. V gene TRBV15 combines with J gene TRBJ2-5; D unclear. Deletions cut 1 base from V and 2 bases from J, with 8 bases between. Germline V gene sequence: CDR1 LNHNV, CDR2 YYDKDF (reference sequence). The CDR3 runs 14 residues. The CDR3 DNA reads as TGTGCCACCAGCAGAGTCGCCTTACAAGAGACCCAGTACTTC. Encoded protein: CATSRVALQETQYF.

The rearrangement links TRBV4-3 to TRBJ2-2; TRBD1 matches 7 bases. The CDR3 spans 18 residues. The V gene's germline CDR1 is LGHNA and CDR2 YSLEER. V shed 1 base, J shed 0 bases, and the junction held 8 bases outside the gene matches. This chain's CDR3 is CASSQGTFGTANTGELFF. Written as DNA, the CDR3 is TGCGCCAGCAGCCAAGGAACGTTCGGGACAGCGAACACCGGGGAGCTGTTTTTT.

V is TRBV28 and J is TRBJ1-4; 7 nucleotides match TRBD1. Germline V gene sequence: CDR1 MDHEN, CDR2 SYDVKM. The CDR3 has 16 amino acids. The J segment lost 0 bases and the V segment lost 5 bases, leaving 6 bases of the junction unmatched. Here the CDR3 DNA reads TGTGCCAGCAGTGACAGGGACTTTACAACTAATGAAAAACTGTTTTTT. It codes for CASSDRDFTTNEKLFF. Together with reference TRBV28 and TRBJ1-4, the CDR3 gives the full variable domain: DVKVTQSSRYLVKRTGEKVFLECVQDMDHENMFWYRQDPGLGLRLIYFSYDVKMKEKGDIPEGYSVSREKKERFSLILESASTNQTSMYLCASSDRDFTTNEKLFFGSGTQLSVL.

The rearrangement uses TRBV7-9 and TRBJ2-4; 8 positions match TRBD1. The CDR3 is made up of 16 amino acids. Trimming removed 4 bases from V and 3 bases from J; junction bases left unmatched: 8. Germline lookup yields CDR1 SEHNR and CDR2 FQNEAQ (reference sequence). CDR3 DNA: TGTGCCAGCAGCTCAACAGGGGGGTTAGGCAAAAACATTCAGTACTTC. Translation: CASSSTGGLGKNIQYF. The full variable domain, its missing parts supplied by reference TRBV7-9 and TRBJ2-4, is DTGVSQNPRHKITKRGQNVTFRCDPISEHNRLYWYRQTLGQGPEFLTYFQNEAQLEKSRLLSDRFSAERPKGSFSTLEIQRTEQGDSAMYLCASSSTGGLGKNIQYFGAGTRLSVL.

V and J are TRBV7-9 and TRBJ1-2; 9 nucleotides align to TRBD1. The germline V gene encodes CDR1 SEHNR and CDR2 FQNEAQ (reference sequence). The ends lost 4 bases at V and 6 bases at J; junction bases unmatched: 6. The CDR3 sequence is 14 residues long. In DNA, the CDR3 is TGTGCCAGCAGCTCCTGGACAGGGGACCATGGCTACACCTTC. As protein: CASSSWTGDHGYTF.

The chain carries TRBV20-1 and TRBJ2-1; 10 positions match TRBD2. Germline lookup yields CDR1 DFQATT and CDR2 SNEGSKA (reference sequence). Unmatched junction bases numbered 5, after V lost 5 bases and J lost 4 bases. The CDR3 is made up of 14 amino acids. In DNA, the CDR3 is TGCAGTGCTGGAGCGGGAGGGCGGTACAATGAGCAGTTCTTC. Translating gives CSAGAGGRYNEQFF.

This clonotype was observed once. An end of the junction does not agree with germline; a read error may underlie this. The chain employs TRBV28 and TRBJ1-1; D gene ambiguous. CDR3 size: 12 residues. Looked up from germline, CDR1 is MDHEN and CDR2 is SYDVKM. As DNA, the CDR3 is TGTGCCAGCAGTTTATGGAACACTGAAGCTTCCTTT. This sequence encodes CASSLWNTEASF.

This chain joins TRBV7-9 and TRBJ1-3; D is undetermined. Germline CDR1 and CDR2: SEHNR and FQNEAQ (reference sequence). Trimming removed 2 bases at V and 4 bases at J, with 12 bases between. The CDR3 sequence is 15 residues long. The CDR3, as DNA: TGTGCCAGCAGCTTATCCCTAGGGTCCGGAAACACCATATATTTT. Translation: CASSLSLGSGNTIYF.

For this clonotype: One end of the junction is discordant with germline, which a read error may explain. The gene calls are TRBV18 and TRBJ2-3, with D unclear. CDR3 size: 18 residues. Germline assignment: CDR1 KGHSH and CDR2 LQKENI. The CDR3 spells CASSRGRTESFSTDKQYF. The CDR3 DNA reads as TGTGCCAGCTCACGCGGCAGGACGGAGAGTTTTAGCACAGATAAGCAGTATTTT.

In this sample, this clonotype turned up a few times. This sequence joins TRBV12-3 or TRBV12-4 and TRBJ2-2; unclear D gene. The CDR3 spans 14 residues. The V end was cut by 3 bases, the J end by 5 bases, with 10 bases between. CDR3 DNA sequence: TGTGCCAGCAGTTTTAGCCGGGCGACCGGGGAGCTGTTTTTT. It yields the protein CASSFSRATGELFF.

This clonotype was counted only a few times. This rearrangement joins TRBV7-9 to TRBJ1-3; D is perhaps TRBD1 (5 bases). The CDR3 contains 16 residues. V gave up 4 bases and J gave up 0 bases, with 13 bases separating them. In germline, CDR1 is SEHNR, CDR2 FQNEAQ (reference sequence). Here the CDR3 reads CASSSGTSSSGNTIYF. The CDR3 bases are TGTGCCAGCAGCTCGGGGACGTCGAGCTCTGGAAACACCATATATTTT. The complete variable domain, with remaining parts taken from reference TRBV7-9 and TRBJ1-3, reads DTGVSQNPRHKITKRGQNVTFRCDPISEHNRLYWYRQTLGQGPEFLTYFQNEAQLEKSRLLSDRFSAERPKGSFSTLEIQRTEQGDSAMYLCASSSGTSSSGNTIYFGEGSWLTVV.

The chain uses TRBV2 and TRBJ2-1, with D unresolved. CDR1 is SNHLY, CDR2 FYNNEI, per germline. The length of the CDR3 is 9 residues. V lost 4 bases, J lost 10 bases, and 2 bases lay in between. The CDR3 nucleotides are TGTGCCAGCAGTGGAGAGCAGTTCTTC. It translates to CASSGEQFF.

CDR3 protein: CASSSGGTPYVETQYF. The CDR3, as DNA: TGTGCCAGCAGCTCGGGAGGGACACCTTATGTGGAGACCCAGTACTTC. The chain combines TRBV7-9 with TRBJ2-5, with TRBD2 identical over 8 bases. The CDR3 consists of 16 residues. Germline loops: CDR1 SEHNR, CDR2 FQNEAQ (reference sequence). The junction had 12 bases not matched to a gene; V was cut back by 4 bases and J by 5 bases. The whole variable domain, filled in from reference TRBV7-9 and TRBJ2-5, reads DTGVSQNPRHKITKRGQNVTFRCDPISEHNRLYWYRQTLGQGPEFLTYFQNEAQLEKSRLLSDRFSAERPKGSFSTLEIQRTEQGDSAMYLCASSSGGTPYVETQYFGPGTRLLVL.

This sequence joins TRBV20-1 and TRBJ2-5, with 10 bases aligning to TRBD2. The ends lost 6 bases at V and 1 base at J; junction bases unmatched: 8. The CDR3 spans 15 residues. From germline, CDR1 is DFQATT and CDR2 SNEGSKA (reference sequence). The CDR3 loop is CSASGLADPQETQYF. The CDR3 coding sequence is TGCAGTGCAAGCGGACTAGCGGATCCCCAAGAGACCCAGTACTTC.

The chain is built from TRBV6-1 and TRBJ1-2, with D uncertain. Germline loops: CDR1 MNHNS, CDR2 SASEGT. V was pared by 1 base and J by 7 bases, with 22 bases between. The CDR3 runs 17 residues. In nucleotides, the CDR3 is TGTGCCAGCAGTGAAGTAATCCTCACCTCCTGGGGTCGTGGCTACACCTTC. Translating gives CASSEVILTSWGRGYTF.

V and J are TRBV7-2 and TRBJ1-5; D is possibly TRBD1 (6 bases). Germline values: CDR1 SGHTA, CDR2 FQGNSA. This CDR3 has 15 residues. The V and J ends lost 2 bases and 4 bases respectively, with 12 bases between them. CDR3: CASSLSRTVNQPQHF. The CDR3 region has the DNA TGTGCCAGCAGCTTATCTAGGACAGTAAATCAGCCCCAGCATTTT. Variable domain in full (rest from reference TRBV7-2 and TRBJ1-5): GAGVSQSPSNKVTEKGKDVELRCDPISGHTALYWYRQSLGQGLEFLIYFQGNSAPDKSGLPSDRFSAERTGGSVSTLTIQRTQQEDSAVYLCASSLSRTVNQPQHFGDGTRLSIL.

Only a few counts were recorded for this clonotype. V gene TRBV20-1 combines with J gene TRBJ2-7; D is uncertain. The CDR3 is 12 amino acids. V lost 6 bases to trimming and J lost 3 bases, with 12 bases between them. The germline gives CDR1 DFQATT, CDR2 SNEGSKA (reference sequence). The CDR3 coding sequence is TGCAGTGCGACTCCCACGGGCTACGAGCAGTACTTC. This gives the protein CSATPTGYEQYF.

The CDR3 spells CASRPRQETHYGYTF. CDR3 DNA: TGTGCCAGCAGGCCCCGACAGGAGACCCACTATGGCTACACCTTC. The chain joins TRBV27 to TRBJ1-2; D is perhaps TRBD1 (6 bases). The CDR3 extends over 15 amino acids. V was pared by 6 bases and J by 3 bases, with 17 bases between. The V gene's germline CDR1 is MNHEY and CDR2 SMNVEV (reference sequence).

The V call is TRBV11-1, the J call TRBJ2-1, with 13 nucleotides matching TRBD2. V lost 5 bases, J lost 7 bases, and 8 bases stayed unmatched. Per the germline V gene, CDR1 is SGHAT and CDR2 is FQDESV (reference sequence). There are 16 residues in the CDR3. Written as DNA, the CDR3 is TGTGCCAGCAGCAGCCGGACTAGCGGGAGTAGGAATGAGCAGTTCTTC. Residues: CASSSRTSGSRNEQFF.

The rearrangement links TRBV20-1 to TRBJ2-3, with D possibly matching TRBD2 (5 bases). V lost 3 bases to trimming and J lost 6 bases, with 25 bases between them. The V gene's germline CDR1 is DFQATT and CDR2 SNEGSKA (reference sequence). The length of the CDR3 is 17 residues. CDR3 residues: CSASRLRAALEADTQYF. In DNA, the CDR3 is TGCAGTGCTAGTAGGCTTAGAGCGGCTCTGGAGGCGGATACGCAGTATTTT.

CDR3 sequence reads: CASTLGGGGSEAFF. The CDR3 coding sequence is TGTGCCAGCACGTTGGGGGGGGGGGGGAGTGAAGCTTTCTTT. The chain carries TRBV6-2 or TRBV6-3 and TRBJ1-1; D is possibly TRBD1 (5 bases). Germline CDR1 reads MNHEY; CDR2 reads SVGEGT. The CDR3 is 14 residues long. The V gene lost 7 bases and the J gene lost 7 bases, with 19 bases spanning the gap.

The V and J genes are TRBV20-1 and TRBJ2-5; 7 nucleotides agree with TRBD1. The CDR3 is 12 amino acids. Germline V CDR1 and CDR2: DFQATT, SNEGSKA (reference sequence). The CDR3 DNA follows: TGCAGCCTCACAGGGGCCCAAGAGACCCAGTACTTC. Translated, it gives CSLTGAQETQYF.

This clonotype occurred a few times. This chain links TRBV9 with TRBJ1-2, with D unresolved. The CDR3 runs 13 residues. Germline-derived CDR1 and CDR2 are SGDLS and YYNGEE. Trimming left V 2 bases short and J 3 bases short, with 8 bases between. For the CDR3, the DNA is TGTGCCAGCAGCGTTGAGGACCACTATGGCTACACCTTC. Translation: CASSVEDHYGYTF.

The chain carries TRBV29-1 and TRBJ2-5; D gene ambiguous. The CDR3 is 13 amino acids. Germline values: CDR1 SQVTM, CDR2 ANQGSEA. V was clipped by 7 bases and J by 2 bases, with 14 bases between them. CDR3 DNA sequence: TGCAGCGCCTTCTCAACGTTACAAGAGACCCAGTACTTC. Protein product: CSAFSTLQETQYF.

This clonotype was detected only a few times. CDR3 DNA sequence: TGTGCCACCAGTGATTTGTGGCAGGGCGGGGATAGCAATCAGCCCCAGCATTTT. Protein sequence: CATSDLWQGGDSNQPQHF. The chain uses TRBV24-1 and TRBJ1-5; TRBD1 is a possible D gene (5 bases). The V end lost 0 bases, the J end lost 0 bases, and 14 bases lay between the germline ends. The germline CDR1 and CDR2 sequences are KGHDR and SFDVKD. CDR3 length: 18 amino acids.

V is TRBV13 and J is TRBJ2-7; 8 nucleotides match TRBD1. Germline V gene sequence: CDR1 PRHDT, CDR2 FYEKMQ (reference sequence). The junction had 7 bases not matched to a gene; V was cut back by 4 bases and J by 5 bases. The CDR3 covers 14 residues. Here the CDR3 DNA reads TGTGCCAGCAGCTCAGCCGGGACAGGTAACGAGCAGTACTTC. It encodes CASSSAGTGNEQYF.

At least ten counts were recorded for this clonotype. The chain is built from TRBV11-2 and TRBJ2-5; 7 bases agree with TRBD1. Germline lookup yields CDR1 SGHAT and CDR2 FQNNGV. The CDR3 runs 16 residues. Trimming cost V 7 bases and J 1 base; bases outside gene matches: 12. In nucleotides, the CDR3 is TGTGCCAGCACCCCCACGACCACAGGGGCCCAAGAGACCCAGTACTTC. This gives the protein CASTPTTTGAQETQYF.

J is TRBJ1-5 and V is TRBV5-4, with a tentative D call TRBD1 (5 bases). V lost 3 bases and J 1 base, leaving 11 bases between the germline ends. Germline V gene sequence: CDR1 SGHNT, CDR2 YYREEE (reference sequence). The CDR3 length is 15 residues. Here the CDR3 reads CASSSGRESNQPQHF. CDR3 bases: TGTGCCAGCAGCTCGGGACGGGAAAGCAATCAGCCCCAGCATTTT.

CDR3 region: CSARHPGDYGYTF. CDR3 DNA sequence: TGCAGTGCTCGACACCCAGGAGACTATGGCTACACCTTC. The gene calls are TRBV20-1 and TRBJ1-2, with D unclear. Germline V gene lookup returns CDR1 DFQATT and CDR2 SNEGSKA (reference sequence). The CDR3 is made up of 13 amino acids. Trimming cost V 5 bases and J 3 bases, with 13 bases left between them.

The V gene is TRBV6-1, the J gene TRBJ2-3; tentatively, D is TRBD1 or TRBD2 (5 bases each). The CDR3 totals 15 residues. Trimming took 5 bases from V and 3 from J, leaving 15 bases between them. CDR1 and CDR2 from the germline V gene are MNHNS and SASEGT. The CDR3 nucleotides read TGTGCCAGCAGTTCCCGGGCCGAGGGGACAGATACGCAGTATTTT. Translating it yields CASSSRAEGTDTQYF.

This clonotype showed up many times. The rearrangement links TRBV10-3 to TRBJ2-7; tentatively, D is TRBD2 (5 bases). The CDR3 has 16 residues. Trimming pared 0 bases from V and 3 bases from J, leaving 15 bases between. Germline CDR1 is ENHRY and CDR2 is SYGVKD. The CDR3 loop is CAISESLASPNYEQYF. The DNA for the CDR3 is TGTGCCATCAGTGAGTCTTTAGCTAGCCCCAACTACGAGCAGTACTTC.

This clonotype was seen at least ten times. The chain employs TRBV7-2 and TRBJ2-3, with 8 bases identical to TRBD2. The J segment lost 2 bases and the V segment lost 11 bases, leaving 6 bases of the junction unmatched. This CDR3 region has 13 residues. In germline, CDR1 is SGHTA, CDR2 FQGNSA. CDR3 region: CASAGVSTDTQYF. In nucleotides, the CDR3 is TGTGCCTCAGCGGGAGTTTCCACAGATACGCAGTATTTT.